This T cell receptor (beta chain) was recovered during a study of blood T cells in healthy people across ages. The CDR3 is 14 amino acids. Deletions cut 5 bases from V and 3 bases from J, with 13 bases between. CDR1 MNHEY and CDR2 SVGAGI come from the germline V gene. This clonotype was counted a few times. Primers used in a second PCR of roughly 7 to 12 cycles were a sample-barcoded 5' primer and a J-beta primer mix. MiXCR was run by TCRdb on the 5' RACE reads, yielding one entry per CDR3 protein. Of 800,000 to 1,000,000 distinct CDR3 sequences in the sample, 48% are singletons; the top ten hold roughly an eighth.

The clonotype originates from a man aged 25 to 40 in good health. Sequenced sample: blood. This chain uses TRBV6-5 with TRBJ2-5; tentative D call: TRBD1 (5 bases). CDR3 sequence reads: CASSLRTPKETQYF. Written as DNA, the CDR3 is TGTGCCAGCAGTCTCCGGACACCTAAAGAGACCCAGTACTTC.